This TCR beta chain comes out of a study of T cells in Graves' hyperthyroidism and ophthalmopathy. This clonotype was seen just once. No antigen is known for it. Germline is not matched at one junction end, which may reflect a read error. RNA transcripts served as the template for amplifying TCR beta CDR3 regions. An initial round of RT-PCR targeting the TCR CDR3 relied on the HTBI primer set. TCRdb processed the multiplex PCR reads anew with MiXCR; each CDR3 protein has one entry. The table includes some 350,000 distinct CDR3 sequences, roughly an eighth detected once. Germline V gene lookup returns CDR1 LNHDA and CDR2 SQIVND (reference sequence). There are 14 residues in the CDR3. Study-wide results and caveats: Using 13 V-J features, a model discriminated ophthalmopathy from stable hyperthyroidism.

The TCR was taken from a woman in her thirties or forties with Graves' ophthalmopathy. The rearrangement uses TRBV19 and TRBJ1-3; TRBD1 matches at 7 bases. Input material: blood. CDR3 sequence reads: CASSVGQPGNTIYF. The CDR3 DNA follows: TGTGCCAGTAGTGTGGGACAGCCTGGGAACACCATATATTTT.